The rows below give T cell receptor beta chains drawn from one sample of a study of blood T cell repertoires in COVID-19. Profiled with immunoSEQ multiplex PCR; TCRdb holds only in-frame clones, not every one. This repertoire shows about 280,000 clones, around 85% found once; its top ten account for roughly 6.3%. The material sequenced was PBMCs or T cells enriched from blood (not recorded which). These receptor sequences come from a woman aged 40 to 55 who had recovered from COVID-19. The CDR3 runs from the conserved cysteine through the conserved F or W. Clone sizes are given selectively: once, few, many, or a class where the clone is expanded.

abundance,v_gene,CDR3aa
.,TRBV15,CATSRVAGGSSSYNEQFF
.,TRBV10-3,CAISDGQGYGYTF
.,TRBV28,CASSYWGGAVVGYTF
.,TRBV7-2,CASSLMAGGSTDTQYF
.,TRBV5-6,CASSSRGDYGYTF
.,TRBV7-2,CASSLDRGRNYGYTF
.,TRBV9,CASSPRLAPAYNEQFF
.,TRBV5-5,CASSLGQQETQYF
once,TRBV2,CASNPAPWAGGTDTQYF
.,TRBV2,CASSVGTGEAFF
once,TRBV19,CASSIWAGDTDTQYF
.,TRBV7-9,CASTPSGGRDSPLHF
.,TRBV19,CASSMGDAGRAELFF
.,TRBV3-1/TRBV3-2,CASSHGGGTEAFF
.,TRBV7-9,CASTPGLNSGNTIYF
.,TRBV4-3,CASSPGRTGAYGYTF
.,TRBV18,CASSPPPGETQYF
.,TRBV24-1,CATSDNGQEQYF
.,TRBV2,CASSPDRGANYGYTF
once,TRBV19,CASKGGGRGNQPQHF
.,TRBV28,CASSFLQGAYFNTEAFF
.,TRBV27,CASSSDGRGINQPQHF
.,TRBV28,CASPFSTAPWAEQYF
.,TRBV3-1/TRBV3-2,CASSQERKNVKLFF
.,TRBV7-9,CASSHDGGAKNIQYF